This T cell receptor beta chain was obtained from a study of T cells after yellow fever vaccination. Study details: In the case of low-cell-number fractions, SMART-Seq v4 Ultra Low Input was used for preparation. Study conclusions and caveats: CD4 and CD8 compartments shared a small share of clonotypes, likely from convergent recombination. Although the secondary response was weaker, it peaked faster, at day 5 versus 15. The booster response re-showed most primary clones: approximately 95% CD4, approximately 85% CD8.

The CDR3 spans 16 residues. Per the germline V gene, CDR1 is MNHNS and CDR2 is SASEGT. V lost 6 bases, J lost 3 bases, and 21 bases lay in between. There are a few counts of this clonotype. Its matching antigen is unknown. Each CDR3 protein is one row after TCRdb ran MiXCR on the 5' RACE reads. This sample has 600,000 to 750,000 distinct CDR3 sequences, with around 12% found just once. The source is a young man who received the YFV17D yellow fever vaccine. The chain uses TRBV6-1 and TRBJ2-7; D is tentatively TRBD1 or TRBD2 (5 bases each). The starting material was PBMCs, obtained on the day of the yellow fever booster vaccination. The CDR3 DNA follows: TGTGCCAGCAGAGGTTCGGGGCAGGACTCCGGCTACGAGCAGTACTTC. Amino acid sequence: CASRGSGQDSGYEQYF.